Detailed here is one T cell receptor beta chain. The data were taken from a study of blood T cell repertoires in COVID-19. Study details: Some COVID-19 samples were acute and others convalescent; all came from the United States, Italy and Spain. From T cells, B-cell-depleted T cells, or PBMCs came the material, which was cDNA or gDNA.

Original data processing: From reference gene primer amplification, estimates of nucleated cell counts were derived. Libraries were prepared by immunoSEQ multiplex PCR; TCRdb keeps only in-frame clonotypes and omits some of them. Clone size and the V and J calls come from that table; the DNA yielded D and trimming. The sample holds approximately 150,000 clones; about 91% are singletons and the top ten take just under 4%. V lost 3 bases and J lost 9, with 15 bases in between. Germline V gene sequence: CDR1 LNHDA, CDR2 SQIVND (reference sequence). This CDR3 contains 14 residues. The chain employs TRBV19 and TRBJ2-1, with D possibly matching TRBD2 (6 bases). Sequencing input: peripheral blood. This TCR derives from a woman aged 55-70 years who had recovered from COVID-19. The DNA for the CDR3 is TGTGCCAGTAGTATCGAACGGAGGGTGGGTGAGCAGTTCTTC. Its translation is CASSIERRVGEQFF.